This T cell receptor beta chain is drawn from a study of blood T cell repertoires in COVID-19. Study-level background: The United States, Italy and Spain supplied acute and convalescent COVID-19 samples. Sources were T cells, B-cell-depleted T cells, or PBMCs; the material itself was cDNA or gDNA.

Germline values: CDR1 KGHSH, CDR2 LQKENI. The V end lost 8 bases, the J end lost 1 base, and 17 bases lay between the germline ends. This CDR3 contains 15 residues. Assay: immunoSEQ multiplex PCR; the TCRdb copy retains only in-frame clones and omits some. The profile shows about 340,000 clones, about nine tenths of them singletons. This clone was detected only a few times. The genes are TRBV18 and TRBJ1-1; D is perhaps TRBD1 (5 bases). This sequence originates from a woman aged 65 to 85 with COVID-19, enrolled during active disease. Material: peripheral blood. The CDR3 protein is CASTQGPDRNTEAFF. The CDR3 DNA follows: TGTGCCAGCACCCAAGGACCCGACAGGAACACTGAAGCTTTCTTT.